One and the same sample provided the 20 T cell receptor beta chains below, sequenced in a study of blood T cells in healthy people across ages. Combining a sample-barcoded 5' primer with a J-beta primer mix, a second PCR ran for roughly 7 to 12 cycles. TCRdb reprocessed the 5' RACE reads with MiXCR, giving one entry per CDR3 protein. The sample consists of about 1.8 million distinct CDR3 sequences, 49% of them appearing once. Sequenced material: blood. The source is a woman between 35 and 50 years old in good health.

This clonotype was found a few times. The rearrangement joins TRBV29-1 to TRBJ2-5; tentatively, D is TRBD2 (5 bases). There are 13 residues in the CDR3. CDR1 is SQVTM and CDR2 is ANQGSEA in the germline V gene. V was cut by 7 bases and J by 0 bases, with 12 bases left in between. CDR3 region: CSAFDYNQETQYF. In DNA form, the CDR3 reads TGCAGCGCTTTTGACTACAACCAAGAGACCCAGTACTTC.

The V call is TRBV12-3 or TRBV12-4, the J call TRBJ2-7, with D possibly being TRBD1 (6 bases). V lost 6 bases and J lost 3, with 15 bases in between. The CDR3 sequence is 14 residues long. DNA for the CDR3: TGTGCCAGCAGCCCCCGGACAGCGCTCTACGAGCAGTACTTC. Protein sequence: CASSPRTALYEQYF.

The chain carries TRBV5-1 and TRBJ2-1, with TRBD2 identical over 14 bases. CDR3 length: 16 residues. Germline V lookup: CDR1 SGHRS, CDR2 YFSETQ. The V segment lost 5 bases and the J segment 12 bases; nucleotides outside the gene matches: 13. This CDR3 is CASRLTSGGVSGGQFF. The CDR3 DNA reads as TGCGCCAGCAGACTGACTAGCGGGGGGGTGTCTGGTGGGCAGTTCTTC. Full variable domain (missing parts from reference TRBV5-1 and TRBJ2-1): KAGVTQTPRYLIKTRGQQVTLSCSPISGHRSVSWYQQTPGQGLQFLFEYFSETQRNKGNFPGRFSGRQFSNSRSEMNVSTLELGDSALYLCASRLTSGGVSGGQFFGPGTRLTVL.

V usage is TRBV3-1 and J usage is TRBJ2-7; 10 bases agree with TRBD1. CDR3 length: 16 amino acids. The trim removed 3 bases at V and 0 bases at J, leaving 5 bases unmatched. Germline CDR1 LGHDT, CDR2 YNNKEL (reference sequence). The DNA of the CDR3 is TGTGCCAGCAGCCACCCGGGACAGGGGAGCTCCTACGAGCAGTACTTC. Protein: CASSHPGQGSSYEQYF.

In this sample, this clonotype turned up once. This chain uses TRBV3-1 with TRBJ1-1; 7 bases are shared with TRBD1. V shed 1 base and J 4 bases; nucleotides not matched to a gene: 6. Germline V gene data show CDR1 as LGHDT and CDR2 as YNNKEL (reference sequence). This CDR3 spans 15 amino acids. The CDR3 here is CASSQGSQGGTEAFF. In nucleotides, the CDR3 is TGTGCCAGCAGCCAAGGTTCGCAGGGGGGCACTGAAGCTTTCTTT.

In its sample, this clonotype was seen a few times. This chain connects TRBV6-5 to TRBJ2-6; D unclear. Germline CDR1 reads MNHEY; CDR2 reads SVGAGI. V shed 5 bases and J shed 1 base, with 6 bases lying between them. The CDR3 is made up of 14 amino acids. The CDR3 region is CASSRYSGANVLTF. CDR3 DNA sequence: TGTGCCAGCAGTAGATATTCTGGGGCCAACGTCCTGACTTTC.

This sequence joins TRBV6-5 and TRBJ2-5; D not resolved. Germline CDR1 and CDR2: MNHEY and SVGAGI. The V end was cut by 10 bases, the J end by 5 bases, with 17 bases between. The CDR3 loop spans 13 amino acids. This CDR3 reads CATVSRSEETQYF. CDR3 DNA: TGTGCCACAGTAAGCAGGAGCGAGGAGACCCAGTACTTC.

The gene calls are TRBV28 and TRBJ2-7, with 8 bases fitting TRBD1. The CDR3 consists of 15 residues. J was trimmed by 6 bases and V by 3 bases; bases with no gene match: 10. Germline loops: CDR1 MDHEN, CDR2 SYDVKM. The CDR3 is CASSLDDRGPCEQYF. The CDR3 DNA sequence: TGTGCCAGCAGTTTGGACGACAGGGGTCCCTGCGAGCAGTACTTC.

For this clonotype: Germline is not matched at one junction end, which may reflect a read error. The rearrangement joins TRBV9 to TRBJ2-5, with D tentatively TRBD2 (5 bases). Germline CDR1 SGDLS, CDR2 YYNGEE. The CDR3 loop spans 14 amino acids. The CDR3, as DNA: TGTGCCAGCAGCCCCCGGACTTTCCAAGGGACCCAGTACTTC. Encoded protein: CASSPRTFQGTQYF.

V gene TRBV9 combines with J gene TRBJ2-7; perhaps TRBD1 as D (6 bases). In germline, CDR1 is SGDLS, CDR2 YYNGEE. Between the trimmed V and J ends, which lost 0 bases and 2 bases, there was a span of 12 bases. The CDR3 length is 15 residues. CDR3 residues: CASSVVRGFTYEQYF. In DNA form, the CDR3 reads TGTGCCAGCAGCGTAGTCAGGGGATTTACCTACGAGCAGTACTTC.

The chain combines TRBV10-1 with TRBJ2-5, with unresolved D. The CDR3 covers 17 residues. CDR1 WNHNN and CDR2 SYGVQD come from the germline V gene (reference sequence). The V end lost 1 base, the J end lost 11 bases, and 26 bases lay between the germline ends. As DNA, the CDR3 is TGCGCCAGCAGTGAGTTTGGCTTGCCCTCCCTAGGGAATGAGCAGTACTTC. As protein: CASSEFGLPSLGNEQYF.

This chain uses TRBV6-5 with TRBJ2-1; 10 bases are shared with TRBD2. Germline CDR1 and CDR2: MNHEY and SVGAGI. V dropped 6 bases and J dropped 6; count of bases not matched to a gene: 5. There are 14 residues in the CDR3. Written as DNA, the CDR3 is TGTGCCAGCAGCGAACCTAGCGGGAGCAATGAGCAGTTCTTC. As protein: CASSEPSGSNEQFF.

The chain is built from TRBV6-2 or TRBV6-3 and TRBJ1-5; no definite D call. Germline V CDR1 and CDR2: MNHEY, SVGEGT. The V gene lost 2 bases and the J gene lost 2 bases, with 7 bases spanning the gap. The length of the CDR3 is 14 residues. In DNA, the CDR3 is TGTGCCAGCAGTTACAGGGTTGGCAATCAGCCCCAGCATTTT. Translated, it gives CASSYRVGNQPQHF.

This clonotype was observed a handful of times. CDR3 coding DNA: TGTGCCAGCAGCTTAGAACAGAAAATTACAGATACGCAGTATTTT. Translating it yields CASSLEQKITDTQYF. The chain is built from TRBV7-2 and TRBJ2-3, with D unresolved. This CDR3 spans 15 amino acids. Germline-derived CDR1 and CDR2 are SGHTA and FQGNSA. V was clipped by 1 base and J by 3 bases, with 11 bases between them.

The V gene is TRBV7-2, the J gene TRBJ1-3, with 8 bases matching TRBD1. Per germline, CDR1 SGHTA and CDR2 FQGNSA. This CDR3 comprises 16 residues. After removal of 5 bases from V and 4 bases from J, the junction contained 10 bases not matched to a gene. CDR3 in DNA: TGTGCCAGCAGCCCGAGCAGGGGGCTATCGGGAAACACCATATATTTT. It is translated as CASSPSRGLSGNTIYF.

This chain links TRBV6-1 with TRBJ1-2; D gene ambiguous. This CDR3 has 12 amino acids. The germline V gene encodes CDR1 MNHNS and CDR2 SASEGT. Trimming shortened V by 6 bases and J by 5 bases, and 10 bases separated the two germline ends. CDR3 DNA sequence: TGTGCCAGCAGCCAGGACTGGTATGGCTACACCTTC. Its protein is CASSQDWYGYTF.

The genes are TRBV20-1 and TRBJ1-6; TRBD1 might be the D (6 bases). The CDR3 totals 16 residues. The germline V gene has CDR1 DFQATT and CDR2 SNEGSKA (reference sequence). Deletions cut 1 base from V and 5 bases from J, with 15 bases between. CDR3 protein: CSARGGGQLNNSPLHF. CDR3 nucleotides: TGCAGTGCTAGAGGTGGGGGCCAGTTGAATAATTCACCCCTCCACTTT.

The V and J genes are TRBV20-1 and TRBJ2-4, with D maybe TRBD1 (7 bases). Per the germline V gene, CDR1 is DFQATT and CDR2 is SNEGSKA (reference sequence). This CDR3 is 18 amino acids long. V was pared by 6 bases and J by 0 bases, with 24 bases between. The CDR3 loop is CSARQGLGLGLAKNIQYF. The CDR3, as DNA: TGCAGTGCGAGACAGGGACTTGGGTTGGGTTTAGCCAAAAACATTCAGTACTTC.

In its sample, this clonotype was seen a few times. The CDR3 sequence is CSARDTAAATDTQYF. CDR3 nucleotides: TGCAGTGCTAGAGATACGGCAGCGGCAACAGATACGCAGTATTTT. The chain combines TRBV20-1 with TRBJ2-3, with D possibly matching TRBD2 (5 bases). The germline V and J ends were trimmed by 0 bases and 3 bases, with 13 bases remaining between them. The CDR3 has 15 residues. CDR1 is DFQATT and CDR2 is SNEGSKA in the germline V gene (reference sequence).

V usage is TRBV12-3 or TRBV12-4 and J usage is TRBJ1-4; D may be TRBD1 (5 bases). The CDR3 spans 13 residues. V lost 2 bases to trimming and J lost 8 bases, with 9 bases between them. CDR3 DNA sequence: TGTGCCAGCAGTTTAAACGGGGCAGAAAAACTGTTTTTT. As protein: CASSLNGAEKLFF.